These 22 T cell receptor beta chains share one sample of origin, sequenced in a study of blood T cells in healthy people across ages. Through a sample-barcoded 5' primer and a J-beta primer mix, a second PCR was run for roughly 7 to 11 cycles. TCRdb passed the 5' RACE reads through MiXCR, listing each CDR3 protein once. The sample holds around 1,100,000 distinct CDR3 sequences; around two fifths are singletons and the top ten take over 10%. Sequences were obtained from blood. These receptors came from a man aged 18 to 29 in good health.

This clonotype was observed a few times. CDR3 protein: CASSSGDGGGAYNEQFF. The DNA of the CDR3 is TGTGCCAGCAGTTCAGGCGACGGCGGGGGGGCATACAATGAGCAGTTCTTC. The rearrangement links TRBV7-2 to TRBJ2-1, with TRBD2 identical over 9 bases. This CDR3 is built from 17 residues. With 6 bases clipped from V and 4 bases from J, the junction kept 13 bases outside the gene matches. Per germline, CDR1 SGHTA and CDR2 FQGNSA.

This clonotype appeared a few times. The V gene is TRBV3-1, the J gene TRBJ1-1, with D tentatively TRBD1 (5 bases). The CDR3 consists of 12 residues. The ends were cut back, 5 bases at V and 10 bases at J, with 14 bases in the middle. Germline CDR1 LGHDT, CDR2 YNNKEL (reference sequence). The CDR3 loop reads CASSTGSQPAFF. DNA of the CDR3: TGTGCCAGCAGCACAGGCTCCCAGCCAGCTTTCTTT.

This rearrangement joins TRBV20-1 to TRBJ1-2, with TRBD1 as a possible D gene (5 bases). Germline V gene lookup returns CDR1 DFQATT and CDR2 SNEGSKA (reference sequence). Trimming removed 3 bases at V and 6 bases at J, with 17 bases between. This CDR3 region has 14 residues. CDR3 sequence: CSARGVILRDGYTF. The CDR3 DNA is TGCAGTGCTAGGGGGGTCATCTTAAGAGATGGCTACACCTTC.

This clonotype was picked up a small number of times. V is TRBV29-1 and J is TRBJ1-1, with D perhaps TRBD1 (5 bases). The CDR3 covers 12 residues. In germline, CDR1 is SQVTM, CDR2 ANQGSEA. V lost 7 bases and J lost 5, with 14 bases in between. The CDR3 DNA reads TGCAGCGCCAGGGCAGTGGAGACTGAAGCTTTCTTT. Its protein product is CSARAVETEAFF.

A word on this clonotype: At one end the junction does not follow the germline gene, possibly because of a read error. This chain joins TRBV7-3 and TRBJ2-3, with D hard to call. The length of the CDR3 is 15 residues. CDR1 SGHTA and CDR2 FQGTGA come from the germline V gene. CDR3 in DNA: TGTGCCAGCAGCCAAACATGGTACAGCACAGATTCGCAGTATTTT. This sequence encodes CASSQTWYSTDSQYF.

The genes are TRBV9 and TRBJ2-2; D is unresolved. The CDR3 covers 16 residues. Germline-derived CDR1 and CDR2 are SGDLS and YYNGEE. Trimming pared 0 bases from V and 1 base from J, leaving 10 bases between. The DNA of the CDR3 is TGTGCCAGCAGCGTAGGTTTGCAGAAGAACACCGGGGAGCTGTTTTTT. This sequence encodes CASSVGLQKNTGELFF.

This clonotype was counted only a few times. The V gene is TRBV7-2, the J gene TRBJ1-6; D gene ambiguous. Germline V lookup: CDR1 SGHTA, CDR2 FQGNSA. The V end was cut by 7 bases, the J end by 7 bases, with 8 bases between. This CDR3 comprises 12 residues. Here the CDR3 reads CASTQSNSPLHF. In DNA, the CDR3 is TGTGCCAGCACCCAGAGCAATTCACCCCTCCACTTT.

The J gene is TRBJ1-1, the V gene TRBV5-1; tentatively, D is TRBD1 (5 bases). The CDR3 sequence is 14 residues long. V dropped 0 bases and J dropped 7 bases, with 13 bases sitting between them. Germline loops: CDR1 SGHRS, CDR2 YFSETQ. The CDR3 DNA follows: TGCGCCAGCAGCTTGGGAGGGGATAGCGATGAAGCTTTCTTT. Translated: CASSLGGDSDEAFF. Supplemented by reference TRBV5-1 and TRBJ1-1, the full variable domain reads KAGVTQTPRYLIKTRGQQVTLSCSPISGHRSVSWYQQTPGQGLQFLFEYFSETQRNKGNFPGRFSGRQFSNSRSEMNVSTLELGDSALYLCASSLGGDSDEAFFGQGTRLTVV.

The V gene is TRBV12-3 or TRBV12-4, the J gene TRBJ2-3; 12 positions agree with TRBD2. This CDR3 spans 15 amino acids. The ends lost 6 bases at V and 10 bases at J; junction bases unmatched: 11. The CDR3 bases are TGTGCCAGCAGCATGACTAGCGGGGGAGGATATGCGCAGTATTTT. As protein: CASSMTSGGGYAQYF.

The V call is TRBV7-9, the J call TRBJ2-2, with D possibly being TRBD1 (6 bases). Germline-derived CDR1 and CDR2 are SEHNR and FQNEAQ (reference sequence). This CDR3 has 16 amino acids. Trimming shortened V by 5 bases and J by 6 bases, and 19 bases separated the two germline ends. The DNA of the CDR3 is TGTGCCAGCAGCCTCTACAGGGCCCGATTGGCCGGGGAGCTGTTTTTT. Amino acids: CASSLYRARLAGELFF.

The sample holds a few counts of this clonotype. The V gene is TRBV29-1, the J gene TRBJ2-3; a possible D gene is TRBD1 (6 bases). Germline CDR1 reads SQVTM; CDR2 reads ANQGSEA. The V end was cut by 7 bases, the J end by 2 bases, with 13 bases between. This CDR3 comprises 13 residues. The CDR3 DNA reads as TGCAGCGCCGACTGGGGGCTCACAGATACGCAGTATTTT. This encodes CSADWGLTDTQYF.

This clonotype was observed a handful of times. This chain connects TRBV5-1 to TRBJ2-1; TRBD2 might be the D (6 bases). V was shortened by 5 bases and J by 0 bases, with 9 bases between the two germline ends. The CDR3 loop spans 14 amino acids. CDR1 SGHRS and CDR2 YFSETQ come from the germline V gene. CDR3 in DNA: TGCGCCAGCAGTCACGGGAGCTCCTACAATGAGCAGTTCTTC. Amino acid sequence: CASSHGSSYNEQFF.

V is TRBV12-3 or TRBV12-4 and J is TRBJ1-5, with 7 bases lining up with TRBD1. This CDR3 spans 17 amino acids. J gave up 0 bases and V 6 bases, and 11 bases lay outside the gene matches. The CDR3 nucleotides are TGTGCCAGCAGCTCCAGGGGGGGCGACTTTAGCAATCAGCCCCAGCATTTT. As protein: CASSSRGGDFSNQPQHF.

The V gene is TRBV12-3 or TRBV12-4, the J gene TRBJ2-7; 7 bases align to TRBD1. The CDR3 is 15 residues long. V lost 3 bases to trimming and J lost 0 bases; unmatched junction nucleotides: 5. The CDR3 loop is CASSFDRVSSYEQYF. CDR3 DNA: TGTGCCAGCAGTTTCGACAGGGTGAGCTCCTACGAGCAGTACTTC.

About this clonotype itself: The junction does not match germline at one end; this may be a read error. This sequence joins TRBV5-1 and TRBJ2-3; 8 bases are shared with TRBD2. CDR1 is SGHRS and CDR2 is YFSETQ in the germline V gene. The CDR3 has 18 residues. Here the CDR3 reads CASSLSHGLAFSTGTQYF. The DNA of the CDR3 is TGCGCCAGCAGCCTTTCCCATGGACTAGCTTTTAGCACAGGTACGCAGTATTTT. The full variable domain, in which reference TRBV5-1 and TRBJ2-3 provide the parts outside the CDR3, is KAGVTQTPRYLIKTRGQQVTLSCSPISGHRSVSWYQQTPGQGLQFLFEYFSETQRNKGNFPGRFSGRQFSNSRSEMNVSTLELGDSALYLCASSLSHGLAFSTGTQYFGPGTRLTVL.

The J gene is TRBJ1-5, the V gene TRBV21-1; TRBD1, the D gene given by the table, was not confirmed from the DNA. TRBV21-1 is a pseudogene locus. This CDR3 is built from 16 residues. The CDR3 sequence: CASSHWDRGPNQPQHF. The DNA of the CDR3 is TGTGCCAGCAGCCACTGGGACAGGGGGCCTAATCAGCCCCAGCATTTT.

This clonotype was observed a handful of times. V is TRBV20-1 and J is TRBJ2-1; the D gene could be TRBD1 or TRBD2 (5 bases each). This CDR3 has 13 amino acids. Trimming shortened V by 3 bases and J by 6 bases, and 12 bases separated the two germline ends. The germline CDR1 and CDR2 sequences are DFQATT and SNEGSKA (reference sequence). Here the CDR3 reads CSASVGPGNEQFF. CDR3 bases: TGCAGTGCTAGTGTGGGACCTGGCAATGAGCAGTTCTTC.

This clonotype came up many times. The rearrangement links TRBV28 to TRBJ1-2, with a tentative D call TRBD1 (5 bases). The germline V gene has CDR1 MDHEN and CDR2 SYDVKM. Trimming removed 7 bases from V and 5 bases from J, with 11 bases in between. The CDR3 length is 12 residues. As DNA, the CDR3 is TGTGCCAGCACCACAGGCTCATATGGCTACACCTTC. Residues: CASTTGSYGYTF.

V and J are TRBV7-2 and TRBJ1-1; D is unclear. Germline CDR1 reads SGHTA; CDR2 reads FQGNSA. The CDR3 is 12 residues long. V dropped 1 base and J dropped 11 bases, with 11 bases sitting between them. In DNA, the CDR3 is TGTGCCAGCAGCTTAGGGGTTGAAAGGGCTTTCTTT. Protein: CASSLGVERAFF. Full variable domain (remainder filled in from reference TRBV7-2 and TRBJ1-1): GAGVSQSPSNKVTEKGKDVELRCDPISGHTALYWYRQSLGQGLEFLIYFQGNSAPDKSGLPSDRFSAERTGGSVSTLTIQRTQQEDSAVYLCASSLGVERAFFGQGTRLTVV.

This clonotype was observed once. The rearrangement joins TRBV12-3 or TRBV12-4 to TRBJ1-5; maybe TRBD1 (5 bases). The CDR3 runs 12 residues. V lost 7 bases and J 5 bases, leaving 9 bases between the germline ends. CDR3 sequence reads: CASNRGDQPQHF. CDR3 nucleotide sequence: TGTGCCAGCAATAGGGGTGATCAGCCCCAGCATTTT.

This clonotype was observed at least ten times. CDR3: CSARTANYGYTF. CDR3 nucleotides: TGCAGTGCTCGGACAGCTAACTATGGCTACACCTTC. J is TRBJ1-2 and V is TRBV20-1; a possible D gene is TRBD1 (6 bases). Germline assignment: CDR1 DFQATT and CDR2 SNEGSKA (reference sequence). This CDR3 contains 12 residues. Trimming cost V 5 bases and J 0 bases, with 7 bases left between them.

J is TRBJ2-1 and V is TRBV20-1; 14 nucleotides match TRBD2. Losses at the gene ends were 0 bases for V and 4 bases for J; bases not matched to a gene: 5. CDR1 is DFQATT and CDR2 is SNEGSKA in the germline V gene (reference sequence). CDR3 length equals 17 residues. In DNA, the CDR3 is TGCAGTGCTAGAGATTTCCGGACTAGCGGGGGGTACAATGAGCAGTTCTTC. It yields the protein CSARDFRTSGGYNEQFF.